Listed below are T cell receptor beta chains from one sample, sequenced in a study of patients and donors after allogeneic stem cell transplantation. From the RT-PCR reads, TCRdb called clonotypes with MiXCR, one entry per CDR3 protein. The table lists a few hundred thousand distinct CDR3 sequences, around 41% of them singletons. Sequenced input: blood, either unsorted or a sorted T cell fraction (not recorded which). These TCRs come from a human donor who was either an allogeneic HSCT recipient or a stem cell or donor lymphocyte infusion donor (not recorded which). It is not recorded whose cells these are; they may come from a transplant donor. The CDR3 runs from the conserved cysteine through the conserved F or W.

>TRBJ2-7|TRBV29-1
CPLFRSYEQYF
>TRBJ2-1|TRBV4-3
CASSQDLWGGLYNEQFF
>TRBJ2-1|TRBV4-1
CASSRSGGAYNEQFF
>TRBJ1-2|TRBV29-1
CSVEVWAGHYGYTF
>TRBJ2-7|TRBV6-2/TRBV6-3
CASSQNVEQYF
>TRBJ1-1|TRBV5-1
CTSSFKAGNTEAFF
>TRBJ2-5|TRBV12-3/TRBV12-4
CASSFTLAHETQYF
>TRBJ1-1|TRBV10-3
CAIRIHGAMNTEAFF
>TRBJ1-5|TRBV29-1
CSVVVSGNQPQHF
>TRBJ2-3|TRBV4-1
CASSQDRTTGWDTQYF
>TRBJ2-1|TRBV7-3
CASSLTGHTYNEQFF
>TRBJ2-7|TRBV12-3/TRBV12-4
CASSLGRVYEQYF
>TRBJ2-1|TRBV4-3
CASSLLGGGWDEQFF
>TRBJ2-3|TRBV28
CASSPFRPGTDTQYF
>TRBJ1-2|TRBV28
CASSYGGRRGYTF
>TRBJ2-7|TRBV4-1
CASSQVVGTSSWEQYF
>TRBJ2-7|TRBV11-2
CASSLHPGIEYF
>TRBJ1-1|TRBV7-9
CASSLRPHEAFF
>TRBJ1-4|TRBV29-1
CSVRRRLNEKLFF
>TRBJ1-1|TRBV20-1
CSASPGLNTEAFF
>TRBJ2-7|TRBV5-1
CASSLGQGGKYF
>TRBJ1-2|TRBV5-5
CASSFTGSFYYGYTF
>TRBJ1-4|TRBV20-1
CSADGTANEKLFF
>TRBJ1-5|TRBV4-2
CASSQSPGTPYQPQHF
>TRBJ2-1|TRBV5-5
CASSPLGLPYNEQFF
>TRBJ1-6|TRBV9
CASSVDPTHNSPLHF
>TRBJ2-3|TRBV10-3
CAINPETSTDTQYF
>TRBJ2-3|TRBV27
CASSFSWTGGARDTQYF
>TRBJ1-3|TRBV5-1
CASSLGRTSGNTIYF
>TRBJ2-3|TRBV5-5
CASYVAPLTDTQYF
>TRBJ2-7|TRBV5-1
CASSLDSPRDEQYF